This T cell receptor beta chain was profiled in a study of blood T cell repertoires in COVID-19 (TCRdb year 2020). Some background on the complete study: The collaborator samples originated in the United States, Italy and Spain and spanned the acute and convalescent phases of COVID-19. The prospective study material was composed of cDNA or gDNA derived from T cells, B-cell-depleted T cells, or PBMCs. Subjects who had been exposed to COVID-19, were actively infected with it, or had recovered from it provided the deeply sampled blood TCRbeta repertoires that made up the dataset. The repertoires were released in a freely available public database intended as a resource for research on the immune response to SARS-CoV-2. The samples were drawn from the first 160 participants of the ongoing ImmuneRACE study and from 950 to 1,500 subjects provided by 6 global collaborators. The sample metadata nearly always contained a de-identified subject ID, COVID-19 status, age in years and sex. Where HLA class I and class II types were available, the types were taken from metadata supplied by the sample provider, not from assay-based typing.

The cysteine opens and the phenylalanine closes a CDR3 of 16 amino acids. The CDR3 DNA has 48 bases and is translated from base 1. What the research found in general, with its limitations: The quantity of clinical and demographic metadata differed by source and by participant and was supplied without curation.

Details on this clone: Its target antigen remains unknown. Base qualities were left out, and no much larger clone turns up one base away.

Each collaborating institution followed its own protocols to collect whole blood in K2EDTA tubes. For TCRbeta analysis, collaborators shipped samples as frozen whole blood, isolated PBMCs, or DNA extracted from either of those sample types. TCRbeta CDR3 regions were amplified from genomic DNA by means of the immunoSEQ Assay, a bias-controlled multiplex PCR. In the source study's methods: The number of nucleated cells in each sample was estimated by amplification of reference gene primers within the assay. Sequence reads were collapsed and filtered to measure the absolute abundance of every unique TCRbeta CDR3 rearrangement. For each sample, productive Simpson clonality was calculated as the square root of Simpson's diversity index across productive rearrangements. Sourced from immuneACCESS, this table was stored by TCRdb with only in-frame sequences that have V and J called. A share of the clones is absent; for the studies checked, an unresolved V gene accounts for under half, and the remainder has no known explanation. V and J calls and clone size follow that table, whereas D and trimming were derived from the DNA. Within this sample are about 100,000 clones, with about 90% of them counted one time only. Approximately 7% of the sample comes from the top ten.

The sample taken for sequencing was peripheral blood. This TCR was sampled from a man aged 30 to 45 in a cohort sampled during active COVID-19. The chain is assembled from TRBV21-1 and TRBJ1-6. TRBV21-1 is a documented pseudogene. The CDR3 region reads CASSKHRRELNSPLHF. The nucleotides read TGTGCCAGCAGCAAACACCGGCGGGAACTTAATTCACCCCTCCACTTT.